Sequencing of this T cell receptor beta chain was carried out in a study of blood T cells in healthy people across ages. The CDR3 runs 13 residues. V lost 4 bases, J lost 4 bases, and 7 bases stayed unmatched. Germline V lookup: CDR1 DFQATT, CDR2 SNEGSKA (reference sequence). This clonotype was found a few times. A second PCR, run for about 7 to 12 cycles, used a sample-barcoded 5' primer plus a J-beta primer mix. TCRdb re-analysed the 5' RACE reads in MiXCR, keeping a single row per CDR3 protein. The sample lists about 1.6 million distinct CDR3 sequences; roughly 32% were seen once. This chain uses TRBV20-1 with TRBJ2-7; TRBD2 agrees at 7 bases. The clonotype was recovered from a woman in her twenties or thirties in good health. The sequenced material came from blood. CDR3 sequence: CSAKKTSLYEQYF. In nucleotides, the CDR3 is TGCAGTGCTAAAAAGACTAGCTTGTACGAGCAGTACTTC.